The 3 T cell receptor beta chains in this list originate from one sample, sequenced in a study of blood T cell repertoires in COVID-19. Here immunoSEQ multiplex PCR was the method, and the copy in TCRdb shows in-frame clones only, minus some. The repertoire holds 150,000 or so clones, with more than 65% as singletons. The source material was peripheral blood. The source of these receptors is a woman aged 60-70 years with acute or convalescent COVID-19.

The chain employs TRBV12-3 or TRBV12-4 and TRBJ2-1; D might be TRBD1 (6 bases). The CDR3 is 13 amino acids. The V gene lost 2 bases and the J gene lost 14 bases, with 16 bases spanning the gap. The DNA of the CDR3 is TGTGCCAGCAGTTTAATTGGACAGCCCGTAAAGTTCTTC. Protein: CASSLIGQPVKFF.

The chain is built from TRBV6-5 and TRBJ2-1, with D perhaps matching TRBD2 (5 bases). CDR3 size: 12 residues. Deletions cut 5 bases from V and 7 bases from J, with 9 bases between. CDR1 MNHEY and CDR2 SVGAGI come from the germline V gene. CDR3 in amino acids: CASSKTRNEQFF. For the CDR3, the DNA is TGTGCCAGCAGTAAAACTAGGAATGAGCAGTTCTTC.

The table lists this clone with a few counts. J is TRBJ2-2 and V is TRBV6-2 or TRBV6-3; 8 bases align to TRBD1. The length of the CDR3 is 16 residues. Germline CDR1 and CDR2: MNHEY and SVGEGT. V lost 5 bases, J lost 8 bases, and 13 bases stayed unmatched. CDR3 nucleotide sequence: TGTGCCAGCAGTCGGATCCCGGGACAGGTTAATGGGGAGCTGTTTTTT. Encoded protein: CASSRIPGQVNGELFF.